Presented here are 7 T cell receptor beta chains from one specimen sequenced in a study of beta chain features in type 1 diabetes. The authors reverse transcribed all of the isolated RNA, so sequencing captured expressed TCRB transcripts. Repertoires were generated with immunoSEQ multiplex PCR, while TCRdb's copy carries only in-frame clones and drops some. The repertoire consists of 35,000 to 50,000 clones, with approximately 49% occurring once and the leading ten covering 0.2% to 0.3%. Sequenced sample: stem cell memory CD4+ T cells from blood. The receptor set was obtained from a woman aged 25 to 39 in good health.

This chain links TRBV25-1 with TRBJ2-4, with D possibly being TRBD2 (5 bases). CDR1 and CDR2 (germline): MGHDK, SYGVNS. This CDR3 is 14 amino acids long. V lost 4 bases, J lost 6 bases, and 13 bases lay in between. CDR3 nucleotide sequence: TGTGCCAGCAGTGTGACTGGGCGGGCAAACATTCAGTACTTC. Protein sequence: CASSVTGRANIQYF.

The rearrangement joins TRBV5-4 to TRBJ2-1; TRBD2 matches 9 bases. Germline V lookup: CDR1 SGHNT, CDR2 YYREEE (reference sequence). J lost 9 bases, V lost 0 bases, and 7 bases had no gene match. The CDR3 has 15 residues. CDR3 sequence: CASSLVIAGDGEQFF. The CDR3 bases are TGTGCCAGCAGCTTGGTAATAGCGGGAGATGGTGAGCAGTTCTTC.

The chain recombines TRBV29-1 with TRBJ1-1; TRBD1 is a possible D gene (5 bases). V shed 4 bases and J shed 1 base, with 10 bases lying between them. The CDR3 has 13 residues. Germline V gene lookup returns CDR1 SQVTM and CDR2 ANQGSEA. CDR3 DNA: TGCAGCGTTGGCAGGGTGGGGAACACTGAAGCTTTCTTT. Its translation: CSVGRVGNTEAFF.

In its sample, this clone was seen a few times. The V call is TRBV15, the J call TRBJ2-7; 8 bases are shared with TRBD1. There are 14 residues in the CDR3. Trimming took 3 bases from V and 3 from J; bases not matched to a gene: 4. Per the germline V gene, CDR1 is LNHNV and CDR2 is YYDKDF (reference sequence). The CDR3 sequence is CATSRGGQGYEQYF. Here the CDR3 DNA reads TGTGCCACCAGCAGGGGAGGACAGGGCTACGAGCAGTACTTC.

This clone was found a few times. This chain joins TRBV30 and TRBJ2-3, with D unclear. The CDR3 contains 14 residues. Germline V CDR1 and CDR2: GTSNPN, SVGIG (reference sequence). Between the trimmed V and J ends, which lost 6 bases and 2 bases, there was a span of 15 bases. For the CDR3, the DNA is TGTGCCTGCCATGCAGACTGGAACACAGATACGCAGTATTTT. Residues: CACHADWNTDTQYF.

This clone was found once. The chain is built from TRBV28 and TRBJ2-2, with 9 bases fitting TRBD1. Germline-derived CDR1 and CDR2 are MDHEN and SYDVKM. Losses at the gene ends were 2 bases for V and 2 bases for J; bases not matched to a gene: 3. The CDR3 is 16 residues long. The CDR3 bases are TGTGCCAGCAGTTTAAGGGACAGGGTAAACACCGGGGAGCTGTTTTTT. Protein sequence: CASSLRDRVNTGELFF.

J is TRBJ2-5 and V is TRBV15; 14 nucleotides align to TRBD2. Germline assignment: CDR1 LNHNV and CDR2 YYDKDF (reference sequence). Losses at the gene ends were 5 bases for V and 2 bases for J; bases not matched to a gene: 13. This CDR3 spans 19 amino acids. CDR3 loop: CATSGTLGLAGVSQETQYF. CDR3 DNA sequence: TGTGCCACCAGCGGAACCCTGGGACTAGCGGGAGTGTCTCAAGAGACCCAGTACTTC.